This TCR beta chain stems from a study of T-cell reconstitution after alpha-beta-depleted transplantation in children. This CDR3 has 17 amino acids. V lost 2 bases to trimming and J lost 1 base, with 15 bases between them. CDR1 is SGHRS and CDR2 is YFSETQ in the germline V gene. Ten or more counts support this clonotype. Researchers prepared the TCRbeta library using unique molecular identifiers, the study reports. TCRdb reanalysed the PCR reads using MiXCR and keeps one entry per CDR3 protein. Here the sample spans 250,000 to 300,000 distinct CDR3 sequences, around a tenth being singletons. The source material was peripheral blood, sampled 180 days after TCRalphabeta/CD19-depleted stem cell transplant. The TCR sequence derives from a male patient under 10 years old who had a stem cell transplant for chronic granulomatous disease, so the T cells may come from the graft donor. The V and J genes are TRBV5-1 and TRBJ2-2; D may be TRBD1 (5 bases). CDR3 bases: TGCGCCAGCAGCTTCCCGGACAAACATTGGAACACCGGGGAGCTGTTTTTT. Translated, it gives CASSFPDKHWNTGELFF.